What follows are 28 T cell receptor beta chains derived from one specimen sequenced in a study of OX40 agonist ivuxolimab in advanced cancers. Libraries came from the immunoSEQ multiplex PCR assay. Not all clones reach the TCRdb copy of this immuneACCESS table, which keeps in-frame sequences only. Checked studies attribute under half of the gap to unresolved V genes and leave the rest unexplained. This sample holds 70,000 or so clones; roughly 87% were observed only once. Less than 3.5% of the sample goes to the ten largest clones. The sample was CD4+ or CD8+ T cells sorted from blood, taken in a trial of the OX40 agonist ivuxolimab. Receptor source: an adult with an advanced solid tumor such as melanoma, head and neck, liver or kidney cancer.

The chain links TRBV5-8 to TRBJ1-3, with D uncertain. Germline CDR1 reads SGHTS; CDR2 reads YDEGEE. V lost 0 bases and J lost 0, with 4 bases in between. The CDR3 sequence is 14 residues long. CDR3 loop: CASSLDVSGNTIYF. DNA for the CDR3: TGTGCCAGCAGCTTGGACGTCTCTGGAAACACCATATATTTT.

This chain links TRBV7-8 with TRBJ2-7; the D is unclear. The CDR3 is 14 residues long. Germline-derived CDR1 and CDR2 are SGHVS and FQNEAQ. V was clipped by 5 bases and J by 1 base, with 12 bases between them. DNA for the CDR3: TGTGCCAGCAGCCCAAGGGAATCTTCCTACGAGCAGTACTTC. Translated: CASSPRESSYEQYF.

The chain combines TRBV21-1 with TRBJ1-3; the listed D gene, TRBD1, was not tested against the DNA. TRBV21-1 is tagged as a pseudogene. The CDR3 runs to 16 residues. The CDR3 loop reads CASSKVGLGFENTIYF. The CDR3 DNA sequence: TGTGCCAGCAGCAAAGTGGGGCTGGGGTTTGAAAACACCATATATTTT.

This clone was seen more than once but under ten times. The rearrangement joins TRBV2 to TRBJ1-5; D remains ambiguous. The ends were cut back, 6 bases at V and 4 bases at J, with 13 bases in the middle. The CDR3 loop spans 14 amino acids. Germline-derived CDR1 and CDR2 are SNHLY and FYNNEI. The CDR3 region has the DNA TGTGCCAGCAGGATGACCGCTGAAAATCAGCCCCAGCATTTT. Translation: CASRMTAENQPQHF. Variable domain in full (rest from reference TRBV2 and TRBJ1-5): EPEVTQTPSHQVTQMGQEVILRCVPISNHLYFYWYRQILGQKVEFLVSFYNNEISEKSEIFDDQFSVERPDGSNFTLKIRSTKLEDSAMYFCASRMTAENQPQHFGDGTRLSIL.

V and J are TRBV21-1 and TRBJ2-4. TRBV21-1 is shown as a pseudogene. The length of the CDR3 is 13 residues. The CDR3 DNA is TGTGCCAGCAGGGGCGGCGGAAAAAACATTCAGTACTTC. This codes for CASRGGGKNIQYF.

The chain is built from TRBV7-6 and TRBJ2-3, with D hard to call. Germline V gene lookup returns CDR1 SGHVS and CDR2 FNYEAQ. The V and J ends lost 5 bases and 0 bases respectively, with 3 bases between them. The CDR3 covers 12 residues. Here the CDR3 reads CASSQSTDTQYF. The CDR3 bases are TGTGCCAGCAGCCAAAGCACAGATACGCAGTATTTT.

The V gene is TRBV6-5, the J gene TRBJ1-1, with 8 bases that match TRBD1. CDR1 is MNHEY and CDR2 is SVGAGI in the germline V gene. This CDR3 comprises 16 residues. J lost 7 bases, V lost 4 bases, and 14 bases had no gene match. The CDR3 DNA reads as TGTGCCAGCAGTTCCCGCGTGACCGGGACAGGACGTGAAGCTTTCTTT. Translation gives CASSSRVTGTGREAFF.

This chain's CDR3 is CASSFGKLAHGYTF. DNA of the CDR3: TGTGCCAGCAGCTTCGGAAAATTGGCTCACGGCTACACCTTC. J is TRBJ1-2 and V is TRBV5-6; D unclear. Germline CDR1 and CDR2: SGHDT and YYEEEE. Trimming pared 2 bases from V and 8 bases from J, leaving 16 bases between. CDR3 length: 14 residues.

The V and J genes are TRBV2 and TRBJ2-5; a possible D gene is TRBD1 (5 bases). In germline, CDR1 is SNHLY, CDR2 FYNNEI. CDR3 size: 15 residues. Trimming took off 0 bases at V and 3 bases at J, with 11 bases between the two ends. The CDR3 DNA sequence: TGTGCCAGCAGTGAAGCGCTGACAGTAAAAGAGACCCAGTACTTC. Translation: CASSEALTVKETQYF. The entire variable domain, with the rest obtained from reference TRBV2 and TRBJ2-5, is as follows: EPEVTQTPSHQVTQMGQEVILRCVPISNHLYFYWYRQILGQKVEFLVSFYNNEISEKSEIFDDQFSVERPDGSNFTLKIRSTKLEDSAMYFCASSEALTVKETQYFGPGTRLLVL.

The chain uses TRBV7-9 and TRBJ2-7, with D perhaps TRBD1 (6 bases). V lost 5 bases, J lost 2 bases, and 19 bases lay in between. Germline V gives CDR1 SEHNR, CDR2 FQNEAQ (reference sequence). The CDR3 runs 16 residues. The CDR3 DNA is TGTGCCAGCAGCCCAATAGCCCGGGACACCCCCTACGAGCAGTACTTC. Its protein product is CASSPIARDTPYEQYF.

V gene TRBV27 combines with J gene TRBJ2-2, with TRBD2 as a possible D gene (5 bases). Between the trimmed V and J ends, which lost 6 bases and 3 bases, there was a span of 20 bases. The CDR3 consists of 17 residues. CDR1 is MNHEY, CDR2 SMNVEV, per germline (reference sequence). The chain's CDR3 is CASSPEGTRADTGELFF. The DNA of the CDR3 is TGTGCCAGCAGCCCAGAGGGAACACGAGCGGACACCGGGGAGCTGTTTTTT.

This sequence joins TRBV19 and TRBJ2-7, with 8 bases matching TRBD1. In germline, CDR1 is LNHDA, CDR2 SQIVND (reference sequence). With 3 bases clipped from V and 2 bases from J, the junction kept 3 bases outside the gene matches. The CDR3 contains 14 residues. The CDR3 coding sequence is TGTGCCAGTAGTATCGGGACAGGCCCCTACGAGCAGTACTTC. It yields the protein CASSIGTGPYEQYF.

V and J are TRBV5-1 and TRBJ2-6; D is uncertain. CDR1 SGHRS and CDR2 YFSETQ come from the germline V gene. CDR3 length: 13 residues. V was clipped by 8 bases and J by 0 bases, with 6 bases between them. CDR3 in amino acids: CASTYSGANVLTF. The CDR3 DNA is TGCGCCAGTACCTACTCTGGGGCCAACGTCCTGACTTTC.

In DNA form, the CDR3 reads TGTGCCAGCAGATACGGGACAACCTACAATGAGCAGTTCTTC. It specifies CASRYGTTYNEQFF. V and J are TRBV28 and TRBJ2-1; D is perhaps TRBD1 (6 bases). The CDR3 length is 14 residues. Germline loops: CDR1 MDHEN, CDR2 SYDVKM. Trimming cost V 6 bases and J 2 bases, with 11 bases left between them.

The CDR3, as DNA: TGTGCCAGCAGCAAAGCGCAAAGCAGACACAGCAATCAGCCCCAGCATTTT. Translated, it gives CASSKAQSRHSNQPQHF. This chain connects TRBV21-1 to TRBJ1-5; the DNA was not used to check the table's D call, TRBD1. TRBV21-1 constitutes a pseudogene. The length of the CDR3 is 17 residues.

The chain links TRBV28 to TRBJ1-2; D gene unclear. Germline loops: CDR1 MDHEN, CDR2 SYDVKM. The CDR3 consists of 12 residues. Trimming took 2 bases from V and 4 from J, leaving 5 bases between them. Here the CDR3 DNA reads TGTGCCAGCAGTTTAGATCTCTATGGCTACACCTTC. Translated: CASSLDLYGYTF.

V and J are TRBV6-1 and TRBJ1-2, with TRBD1 identical over 7 bases. This CDR3 is built from 14 residues. V shed 6 bases and J 6 bases; nucleotides not matched to a gene: 10. CDR1 and CDR2 from the germline V gene are MNHNS and SASEGT. Here the CDR3 DNA reads TGTGCCAGCAGCGACAGGGCCCCCACTGATGGCTACACCTTC. Translated, it gives CASSDRAPTDGYTF.

The chain has TRBV5-1 and TRBJ2-1; 8 nucleotides agree with TRBD2. With V trimmed by 4 bases and J by 0 bases, 9 bases remained unmatched. Looked up from germline, CDR1 is SGHRS and CDR2 is YFSETQ. The CDR3 contains 17 residues. CDR3 in amino acids: CASSAIPGTSSYNEQFF. The CDR3 DNA follows: TGCGCCAGCAGCGCGATACCCGGGACTAGCTCCTACAATGAGCAGTTCTTC. Drawing the rest from reference TRBV5-1 and TRBJ2-1, the complete variable domain is KAGVTQTPRYLIKTRGQQVTLSCSPISGHRSVSWYQQTPGQGLQFLFEYFSETQRNKGNFPGRFSGRQFSNSRSEMNVSTLELGDSALYLCASSAIPGTSSYNEQFFGPGTRLTVL.

The chain carries TRBV6-6 and TRBJ1-1, with 9 nucleotides matching TRBD1. The V segment lost 10 bases and the J segment 4 bases; nucleotides outside the gene matches: 7. The CDR3 runs 13 residues. Germline V gives CDR1 MNHNY, CDR2 SVGAGI (reference sequence). CDR3 nucleotides: TGTGCCACCTCGGGACAGGGTAGCACTGAAGCTTTCTTT. This translates into CATSGQGSTEAFF.

In this sample, this clone turned up once. The J gene is TRBJ2-5, the V gene TRBV11-3, with 9 bases fitting TRBD1. The CDR3 extends over 15 amino acids. CDR1 and CDR2 (germline): SGHNT, YENEEA. J gave up 4 bases and V 1 base, and 4 bases lay outside the gene matches. CDR3 loop: CASSLATGGPETQYF. The CDR3 nucleotides are TGTGCCAGCAGCTTAGCTACAGGGGGCCCAGAGACCCAGTACTTC.

The rearrangement links TRBV5-1 to TRBJ2-7; 9 bases line up with TRBD1. Germline-derived CDR1 and CDR2 are SGHRS and YFSETQ. The CDR3 length is 14 residues. V lost 4 bases to trimming and J lost 1 base; unmatched junction nucleotides: 3. The CDR3 sequence is CASSPGTGSYEQYF. The DNA of the CDR3 is TGCGCCAGCAGCCCCGGGACAGGGTCCTACGAGCAGTACTTC.

This chain joins TRBV7-9 and TRBJ2-5; weak D call: TRBD1 (6 bases). The length of the CDR3 is 16 residues. Per germline, CDR1 SEHNR and CDR2 FQNEAQ (reference sequence). Trimming cost V 5 bases and J 2 bases, with 18 bases left between them. The CDR3 coding sequence is TGTGCCAGCAGCCGAGCCACAGCAGGGGATCAAGAGACCCAGTACTTC. Its translation: CASSRATAGDQETQYF.

This chain joins TRBV29-1 and TRBJ2-3, with 11 bases that match TRBD1. The junction had 5 bases not matched to a gene; V was cut back by 6 bases and J by 6 bases. CDR1 SQVTM and CDR2 ANQGSEA come from the germline V gene. This CDR3 is 13 amino acids long. The CDR3 spells CSVAGTGGDTQYF. CDR3 bases: TGCAGCGTCGCCGGGACAGGGGGGGATACGCAGTATTTT.

V usage is TRBV7-2 and J usage is TRBJ2-1; D could derive from TRBD1 or TRBD2 (5 bases each). Per germline, CDR1 SGHTA and CDR2 FQGNSA. The CDR3 consists of 12 residues. Trimming shortened V by 4 bases and J by 10 bases, and 11 bases separated the two germline ends. In DNA, the CDR3 is TGTGCCAGCAGCTCTGGGGGTTACGAGCAGTTCTTC. This translates into CASSSGGYEQFF.

CDR3 protein: CASSEDSTYTEAFF. The CDR3 DNA reads TGTGCCAGCAGTGAGGACAGTACCTACACTGAAGCTTTCTTT. V gene TRBV28 combines with J gene TRBJ1-1; D might be TRBD1 (6 bases). CDR3 length: 14 amino acids. V lost 5 bases to trimming and J lost 3 bases, with 13 bases between them. Germline V gives CDR1 MDHEN, CDR2 SYDVKM.

The V gene is TRBV19, the J gene TRBJ2-1, with TRBD2 identical over 10 bases. The CDR3 covers 15 residues. The trim removed 4 bases at V and 8 bases at J, leaving 8 bases unmatched. Per germline, CDR1 LNHDA and CDR2 SQIVND (reference sequence). The DNA of the CDR3 is TGTGCCAGTAGTAGGAGCGGGAGGGCCACGGATGAGCAGTTCTTC. Its translation: CASSRSGRATDEQFF.

The chain employs TRBV15 and TRBJ2-1; D unresolved. V lost 0 bases and J 3 bases, leaving 12 bases between the germline ends. The CDR3 contains 16 residues. CDR1 is LNHNV, CDR2 YYDKDF, per germline (reference sequence). The CDR3 DNA reads as TGTGCCACCAGCAGAGATTCCCAGGCTATCTACAATGAGCAGTTCTTC. It yields the protein CATSRDSQAIYNEQFF.

This chain connects TRBV7-7 to TRBJ2-3; 13 nucleotides match TRBD2. The CDR3 contains 17 residues. Unmatched junction bases numbered 6, after V lost 1 base and J lost 5 bases. Looked up from germline, CDR1 is SSHAT and CDR2 is FNYEAQ (reference sequence). The CDR3 here is CASSLGLAGGGGDTQYF. The CDR3 nucleotides read TGTGCCAGCAGCTTAGGACTAGCGGGAGGAGGTGGAGATACGCAGTATTTT.